This T cell receptor beta chain originates from a study of blood T cell repertoires in COVID-19. Clones were read by immunoSEQ multiplex PCR, and TCRdb kept only the in-frame ones, dropping some. The sample has a few hundred thousand clones, 85% to 90% seen once. Germline V gives CDR1 SEHNR, CDR2 FQNEAQ (reference sequence). Trimming removed 10 bases at V and 6 bases at J, with 13 bases between. The CDR3 sequence is 11 residues long. This TCR was recovered from a woman under 30 in a cohort exposed to, infected with or recovered from COVID-19 (not recorded which). The sequencing input was PBMCs or T cells enriched from blood (not recorded which). This chain connects TRBV7-9 to TRBJ2-7; D gene uncertain. CDR3 loop: CATTRGGEQYF. CDR3 coding DNA: TGTGCCACCACCCGTGGCGGCGAGCAGTACTTC.